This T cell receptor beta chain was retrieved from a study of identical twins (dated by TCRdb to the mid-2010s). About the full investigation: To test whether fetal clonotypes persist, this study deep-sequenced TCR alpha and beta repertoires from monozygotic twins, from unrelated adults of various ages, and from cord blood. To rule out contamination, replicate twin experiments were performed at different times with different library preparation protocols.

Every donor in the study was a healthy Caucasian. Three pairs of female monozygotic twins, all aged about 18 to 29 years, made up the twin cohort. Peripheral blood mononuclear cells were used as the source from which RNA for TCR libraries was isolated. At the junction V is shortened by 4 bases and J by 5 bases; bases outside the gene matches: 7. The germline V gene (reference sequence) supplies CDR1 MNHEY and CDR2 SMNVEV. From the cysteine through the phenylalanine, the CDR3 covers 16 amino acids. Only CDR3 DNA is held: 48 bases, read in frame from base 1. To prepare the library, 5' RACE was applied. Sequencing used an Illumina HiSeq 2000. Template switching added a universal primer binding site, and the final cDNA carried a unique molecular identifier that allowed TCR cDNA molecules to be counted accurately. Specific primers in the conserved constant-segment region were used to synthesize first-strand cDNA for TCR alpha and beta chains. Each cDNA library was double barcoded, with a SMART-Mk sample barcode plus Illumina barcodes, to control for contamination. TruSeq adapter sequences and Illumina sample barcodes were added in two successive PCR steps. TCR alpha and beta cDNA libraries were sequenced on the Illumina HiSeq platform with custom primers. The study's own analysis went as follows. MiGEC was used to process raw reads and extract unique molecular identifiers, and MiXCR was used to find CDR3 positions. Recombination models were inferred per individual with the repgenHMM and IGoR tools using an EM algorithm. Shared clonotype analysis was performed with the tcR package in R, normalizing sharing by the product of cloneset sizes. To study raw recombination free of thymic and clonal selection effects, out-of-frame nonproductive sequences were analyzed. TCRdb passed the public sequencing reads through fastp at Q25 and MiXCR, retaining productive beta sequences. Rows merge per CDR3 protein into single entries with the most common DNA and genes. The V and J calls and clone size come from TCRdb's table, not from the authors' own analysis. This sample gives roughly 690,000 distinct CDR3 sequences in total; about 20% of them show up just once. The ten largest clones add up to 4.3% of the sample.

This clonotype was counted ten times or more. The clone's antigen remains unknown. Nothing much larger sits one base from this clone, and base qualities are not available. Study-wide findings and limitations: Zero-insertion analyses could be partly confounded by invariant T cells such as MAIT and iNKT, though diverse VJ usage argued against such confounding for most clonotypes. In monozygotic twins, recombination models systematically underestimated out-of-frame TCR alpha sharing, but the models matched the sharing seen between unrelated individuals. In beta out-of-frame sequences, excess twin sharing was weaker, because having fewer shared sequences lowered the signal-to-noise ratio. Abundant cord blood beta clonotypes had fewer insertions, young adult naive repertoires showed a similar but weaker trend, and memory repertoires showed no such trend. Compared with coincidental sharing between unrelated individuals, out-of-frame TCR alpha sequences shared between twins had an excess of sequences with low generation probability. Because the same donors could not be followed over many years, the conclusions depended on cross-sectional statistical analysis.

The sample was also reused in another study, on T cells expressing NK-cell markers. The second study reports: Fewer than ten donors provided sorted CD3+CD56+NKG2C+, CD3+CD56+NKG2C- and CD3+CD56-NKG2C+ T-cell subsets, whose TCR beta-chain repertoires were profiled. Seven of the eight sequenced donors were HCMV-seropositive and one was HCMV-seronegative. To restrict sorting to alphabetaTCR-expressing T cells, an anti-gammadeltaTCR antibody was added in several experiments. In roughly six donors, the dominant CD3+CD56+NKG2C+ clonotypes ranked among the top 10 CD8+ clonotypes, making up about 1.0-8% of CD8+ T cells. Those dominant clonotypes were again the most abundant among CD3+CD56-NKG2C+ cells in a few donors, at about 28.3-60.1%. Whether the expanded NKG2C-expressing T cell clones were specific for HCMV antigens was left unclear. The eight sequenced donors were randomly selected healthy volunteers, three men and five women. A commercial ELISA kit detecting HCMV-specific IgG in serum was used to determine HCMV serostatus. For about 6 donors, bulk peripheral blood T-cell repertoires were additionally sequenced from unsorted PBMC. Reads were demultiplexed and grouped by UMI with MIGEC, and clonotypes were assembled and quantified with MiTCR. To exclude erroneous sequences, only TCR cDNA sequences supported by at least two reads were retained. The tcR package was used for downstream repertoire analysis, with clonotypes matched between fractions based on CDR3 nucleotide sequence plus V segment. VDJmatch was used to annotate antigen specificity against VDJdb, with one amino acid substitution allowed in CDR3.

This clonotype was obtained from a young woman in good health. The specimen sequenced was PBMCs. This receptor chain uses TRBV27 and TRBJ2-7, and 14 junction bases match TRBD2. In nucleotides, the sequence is TGTGCCAGCAGTTCCCGACTAGCGGGGGGGCATCACGAGCAGTACTTC. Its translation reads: CASSSRLAGGHHEQYF.